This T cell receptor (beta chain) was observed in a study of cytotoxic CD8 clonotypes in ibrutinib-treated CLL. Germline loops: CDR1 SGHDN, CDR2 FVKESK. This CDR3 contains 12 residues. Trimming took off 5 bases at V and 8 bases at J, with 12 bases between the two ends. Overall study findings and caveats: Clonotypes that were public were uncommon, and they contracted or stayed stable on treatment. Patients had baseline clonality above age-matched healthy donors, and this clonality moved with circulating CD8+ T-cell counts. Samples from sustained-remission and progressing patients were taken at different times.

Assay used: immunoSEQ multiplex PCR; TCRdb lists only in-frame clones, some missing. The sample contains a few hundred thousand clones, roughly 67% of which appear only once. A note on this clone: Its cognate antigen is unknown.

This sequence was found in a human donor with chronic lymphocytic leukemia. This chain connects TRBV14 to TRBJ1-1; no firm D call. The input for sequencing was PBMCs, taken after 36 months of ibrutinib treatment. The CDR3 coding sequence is TGTGCCAGCAGCTTCGGGCCAACCGAAGCTTTCTTT. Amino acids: CASSFGPTEAFF. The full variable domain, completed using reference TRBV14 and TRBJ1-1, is EAGVTQFPSHSVIEKGQTVTLRCDPISGHDNLYWYRRVMGKEIKFLLHFVKESKQDESGMPNNRFLAERTGGTYSTLKVQPAELEDSGVYFCASSFGPTEAFFGQGTRLTVV.